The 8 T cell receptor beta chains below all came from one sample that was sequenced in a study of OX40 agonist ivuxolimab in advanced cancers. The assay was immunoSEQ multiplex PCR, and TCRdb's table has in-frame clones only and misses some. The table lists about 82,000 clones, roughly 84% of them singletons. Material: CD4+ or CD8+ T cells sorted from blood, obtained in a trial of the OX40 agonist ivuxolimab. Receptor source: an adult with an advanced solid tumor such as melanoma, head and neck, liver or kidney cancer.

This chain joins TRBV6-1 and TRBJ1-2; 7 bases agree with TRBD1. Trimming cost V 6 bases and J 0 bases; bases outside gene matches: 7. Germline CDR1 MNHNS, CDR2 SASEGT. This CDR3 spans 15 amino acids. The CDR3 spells CASRPGTESNYGYTF. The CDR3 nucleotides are TGTGCCAGCAGGCCCGGGACAGAATCTAACTATGGCTACACCTTC.

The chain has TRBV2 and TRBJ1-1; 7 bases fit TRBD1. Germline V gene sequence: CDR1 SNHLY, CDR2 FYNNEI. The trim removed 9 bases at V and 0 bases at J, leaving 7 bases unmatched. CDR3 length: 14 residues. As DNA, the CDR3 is TGTGCCAGTGGAGGGGGCCTTATGAACACTGAAGCTTTCTTT. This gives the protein CASGGGLMNTEAFF.

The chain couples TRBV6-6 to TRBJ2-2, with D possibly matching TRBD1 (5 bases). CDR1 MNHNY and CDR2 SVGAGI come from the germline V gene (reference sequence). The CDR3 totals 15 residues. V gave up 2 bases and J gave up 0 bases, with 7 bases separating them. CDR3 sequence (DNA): TGTGCCAGCAGTTACAGGGGAACGAACACCGGGGAGCTGTTTTTT. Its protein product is CASSYRGTNTGELFF.

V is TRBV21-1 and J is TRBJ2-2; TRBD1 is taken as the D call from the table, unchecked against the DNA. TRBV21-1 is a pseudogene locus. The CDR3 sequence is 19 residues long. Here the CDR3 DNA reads TGTGCCAGCAACGACTTCACCCGGACAGAAAAAGCGAACACCGGGGAGCTGTTTTTT. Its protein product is CASNDFTRTEKANTGELFF.

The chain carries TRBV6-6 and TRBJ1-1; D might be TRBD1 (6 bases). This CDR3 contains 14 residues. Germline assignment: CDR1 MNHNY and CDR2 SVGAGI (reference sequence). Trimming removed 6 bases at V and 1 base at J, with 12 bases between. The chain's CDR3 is CASRYQGGNTEAFF. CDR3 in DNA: TGTGCCAGCAGGTATCAAGGGGGGAACACTGAAGCTTTCTTT.

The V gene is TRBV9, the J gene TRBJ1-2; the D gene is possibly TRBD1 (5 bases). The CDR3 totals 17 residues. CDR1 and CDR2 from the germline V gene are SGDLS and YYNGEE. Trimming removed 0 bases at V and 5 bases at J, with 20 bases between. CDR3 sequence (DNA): TGTGCCAGCAGCGTAGGCCCCGGGGGTGAAGGAACATATGGCTACACCTTC. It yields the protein CASSVGPGGEGTYGYTF.

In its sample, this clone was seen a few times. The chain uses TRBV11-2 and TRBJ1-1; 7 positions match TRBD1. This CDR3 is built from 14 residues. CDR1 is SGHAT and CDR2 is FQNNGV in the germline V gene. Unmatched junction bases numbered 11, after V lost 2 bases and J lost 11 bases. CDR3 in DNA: TGTGCCAGCAGCTTAAGGGCGGACAGGTTTATCGCTTTCTTT. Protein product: CASSLRADRFIAFF.

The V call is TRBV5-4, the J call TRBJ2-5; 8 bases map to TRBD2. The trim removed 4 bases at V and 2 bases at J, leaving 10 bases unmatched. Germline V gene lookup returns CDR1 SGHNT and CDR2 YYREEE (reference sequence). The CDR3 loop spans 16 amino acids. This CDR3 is CASSARAGGPQETQYF. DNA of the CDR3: TGTGCCAGCAGCGCTCGGGCGGGGGGCCCGCAAGAGACCCAGTACTTC. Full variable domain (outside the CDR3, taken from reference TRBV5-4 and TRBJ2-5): ETGVTQSPTHLIKTRGQQVTLRCSSQSGHNTVSWYQQALGQGPQFIFQYYREEENGRGNFPPRFSGLQFPNYSSELNVNALELDDSALYLCASSARAGGPQETQYFGPGTRLLVL.